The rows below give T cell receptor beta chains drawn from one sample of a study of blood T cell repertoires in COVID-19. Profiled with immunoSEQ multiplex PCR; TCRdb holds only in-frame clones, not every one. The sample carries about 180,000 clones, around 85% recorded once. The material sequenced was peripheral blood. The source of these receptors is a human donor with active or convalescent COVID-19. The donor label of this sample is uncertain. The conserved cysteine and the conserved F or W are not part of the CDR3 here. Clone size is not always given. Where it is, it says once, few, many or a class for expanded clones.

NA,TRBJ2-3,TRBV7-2,ASSLGDREFTDTQY
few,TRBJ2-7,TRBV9,ASSVGAGFYEQY
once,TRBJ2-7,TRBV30,AWRDSGREKKY
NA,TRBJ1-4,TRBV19,ASSMWSSEKLF
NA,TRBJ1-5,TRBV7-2,ASSGSSAGQPQH
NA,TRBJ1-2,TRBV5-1,ASSSGQGDGYT
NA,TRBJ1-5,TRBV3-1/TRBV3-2,ASSQGFELGASGRPQH
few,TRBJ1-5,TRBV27,ASSSRGSSNQPQH
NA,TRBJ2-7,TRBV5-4,ASSLGTFSSYEQY
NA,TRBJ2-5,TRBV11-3,ASSTGKGVETQY
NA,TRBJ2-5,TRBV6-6,ASIRGGASETQY
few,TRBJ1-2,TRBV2,ASRSDGIYGYT
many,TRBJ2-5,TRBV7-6,ASSSISGRGTRGETQY
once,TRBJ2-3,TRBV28,ASSPNRVPPDTQY
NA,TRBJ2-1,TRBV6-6,ASSRPGTGENREIDNEQF
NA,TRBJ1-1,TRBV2,ASSALNTEAF
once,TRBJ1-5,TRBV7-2,ASSLDGGGGQPQH
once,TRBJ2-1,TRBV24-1,ATSDPGLGWGHNEQF
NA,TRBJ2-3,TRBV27,ASTWGQGGDTQY
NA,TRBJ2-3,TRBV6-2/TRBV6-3,ASSYSRWSTDTQY
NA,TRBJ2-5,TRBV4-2,ASSQVSTRAGQETQY
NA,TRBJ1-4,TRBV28,ASHGLGTDNEKLF
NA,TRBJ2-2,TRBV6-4,ASGKRGGLAGGGHGELF
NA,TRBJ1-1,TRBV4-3,ASSQGTGGRGTEAF
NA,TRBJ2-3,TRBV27,ASTHSGEPTDTQY
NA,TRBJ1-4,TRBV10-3,AIRAETGPNEKLF
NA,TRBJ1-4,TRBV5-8,ASSSPGVTNEKLF
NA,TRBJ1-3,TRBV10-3,ANRVELSGNTIY
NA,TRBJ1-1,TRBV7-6,ASSLEGGGGPEAF
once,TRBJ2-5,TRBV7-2,ASSFGRRGWDRVETQY
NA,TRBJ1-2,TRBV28,ASSRTGGASYGYT
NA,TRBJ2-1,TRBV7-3,ASSLRGLASDNEQF
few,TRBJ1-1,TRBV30,AWSLPGQRYTEAF
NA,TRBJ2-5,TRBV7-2,ASSLGTGAGETQY
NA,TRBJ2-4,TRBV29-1,SVEGSVGNIQY
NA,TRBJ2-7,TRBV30,AWEGGYEQY
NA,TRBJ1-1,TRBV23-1,ASSQSRGGAF
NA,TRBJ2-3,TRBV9,ASTGVTDTQY
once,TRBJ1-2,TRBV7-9,ASSLGSQWQPAYT
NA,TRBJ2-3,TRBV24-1,ATSDGAGTSLADTQY
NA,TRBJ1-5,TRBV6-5,ASSYSPGGTNQPQH
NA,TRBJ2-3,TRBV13,ASSTRTGRGSDTQY
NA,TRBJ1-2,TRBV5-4,ASSPRREPFGYT
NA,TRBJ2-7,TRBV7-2,ASSTRTSPSSEQY
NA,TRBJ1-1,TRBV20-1,SASSSVNTEAF
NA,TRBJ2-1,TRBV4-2,ASSQARDFHGGNEQF
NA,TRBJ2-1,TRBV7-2,ASSVGLLSYNEQF
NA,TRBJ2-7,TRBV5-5,ASSLGPGKQYEQY
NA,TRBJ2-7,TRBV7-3,ASSRTSGGHEQY
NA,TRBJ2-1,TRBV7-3,ASSPRSGRGGNEQF
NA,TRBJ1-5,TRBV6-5,ASRPPGISNQPQH